This T cell receptor beta chain was identified during a study of T cell repertoires in cytomegalovirus infection. A word on this clonotype: Antigen unknown.

The CDR3 is 15 amino acids. Germline V lookup: CDR1 DFQATT, CDR2 SNEGSKA (reference sequence). Study-wide results and caveats: Dominating the ex vivo response were HLA-C-restricted CMV-specific TCR beta clonotypes.

TCRdb used MiXCR to reprocess the reads, holding one entry per CDR3 protein. Among 250,000 to 350,000 distinct CDR3 sequences listed, roughly 23% were seen once. The source material was PBMCs. The V gene is TRBV20-1, the J gene TRBJ2-3; 7 bases agree with TRBD1. The source is a human donor in good health (CMV status not recorded). Some clones in this sample may be carry-over from other donors' samples. The CDR3 DNA sequence: TGCAGGGCCCGCAGCCCGACAGGGCGCACAGATACGCAGTATTTT. Translation gives CRARSPTGRTDTQYF.